This is a list of T cell receptor beta chains from one sample in a study of blood T cell repertoires in COVID-19. TCRdb's copy holds only in-frame clones and misses some; the assay was immunoSEQ multiplex PCR. The sample carries 62,000 or so clones, about 87% recorded once. The sequencing input was peripheral blood. The source of these receptors is a human donor in a cohort sampled during active COVID-19. Both conserved end residues are trimmed from each CDR3. D genes are given only for firm matches. Some rows mark clone size as missing; the rest say once, few, many or name a class of expanded clone.

v_call | clone_size | d_call | cdr3_aa
TRBV28 | few | NA | ASSFKVRGQPQH
TRBV28 | NA | NA | ASRWGGNGGGYT
TRBV4-3 | NA | TRBD1 | ASSQGDSRQEAF
TRBV5-1 | NA | NA | ASRRQSSYEQY
TRBV5-1 | NA | TRBD1 | ARNNRGGRSEQF
TRBV6-2/TRBV6-3 | NA | NA | ASSFRGGHTEAF
TRBV7-9 | NA | TRBD1 | ASSAQTGGDGYT
TRBV19 | NA | NA | AVGSTDEPGRRQPQH
TRBV5-4 | NA | TRBD2 | ASRLAGSSYNEQF
TRBV7-2 | NA | TRBD1 | ASSYPGQGYNEQF
TRBV10-1 | NA | NA | ASSEGGLYEQY
TRBV28 | NA | NA | ASSGITGLGTEAF
TRBV18 | NA | TRBD1 | ASSPGTGGPYEQY
TRBV7-6 | NA | NA | ASRPISGGIYEQY
TRBV6-4 | NA | NA | ASSDSYGTDTQY
TRBV6-5 | NA | TRBD1 | ASRWDRSSGNTIY
TRBV14 | NA | NA | APNRVCGYT
TRBV6-4 | NA | TRBD2 | ASSDSSSGTVTDTQY
TRBV9 | NA | TRBD1 | ASSVGTGGFQQF
TRBV3-1/TRBV3-2 | NA | NA | ASSQAGSGETQY
TRBV9 | NA | NA | ASSDQPTLLIADTQY
TRBV5-1 | NA | TRBD2 | ASSSSGSYNEQF
TRBV5-1 | few | TRBD1 | ASSLVEGADEKLF
TRBV4-3 | NA | TRBD2 | ASSLGLAGSNEQF
TRBV5-1 | few | NA | ASSLAVNIGELF
TRBV5-6 | NA | NA | ASSSGNQPQH
TRBV11-2 | few | NA | ASSPDSISYNSPLH
TRBV14 | NA | NA | ASSQGVRARLYEQY
TRBV7-7 | NA | NA | ASSLAPSSAGRPQH
TRBV3-1/TRBV3-2 | NA | TRBD2 | ASSPGTSYEQY
TRBV7-2 | NA | NA | ASSLGQGYQPQH
TRBV3-1/TRBV3-2 | NA | TRBD2 | ASSQLAGVSYNEQF
TRBV13 | NA | NA | ASSLAGSKNIQY
TRBV10-2 | NA | NA | ASSESLGLGSGNTIY
TRBV6-5 | NA | NA | ASSYVGGAVPYEQY
TRBV7-9 | NA | NA | ASSSLGQVYNEKLF
TRBV9 | NA | NA | ASSQESDTQY
TRBV10-3 | NA | NA | AISEGRGAF
TRBV7-9 | NA | TRBD1 | ASSLPKTGGGTEAF
TRBV28 | NA | TRBD2 | ASSTISGFSYEQY
TRBV11-2 | NA | TRBD2 | ASSLETSGTGELF
TRBV14 | NA | NA | ASSFRHTNTEAF